Shown below are 27 T cell receptor beta chains from a single sample sequenced in a study of shared clonotypes between healthy human individuals. Sequencing used immunoSEQ multiplex PCR; TCRdb keeps in-frame clones, though not all of them. The sample consists of 1.4 million or so clones, about 98.5% of them appearing once. Sequencing input: naive CD4+ T cells sorted from blood. As to subset: CD45RA+ positively selected. Receptor source: a man younger than 40 in good health.

V and J are TRBV28 and TRBJ2-7; tentatively, D is TRBD1 or TRBD2 (6 bases each). Germline-derived CDR1 and CDR2 are MDHEN and SYDVKM. Trimming pared 6 bases from V and 7 bases from J, leaving 19 bases between. This CDR3 contains 14 residues. The CDR3 nucleotides read TGTGCCAGCAGGCCAAGGGGGGCTTTCGGGGAGCAGTACTTC. Translation gives CASRPRGAFGEQYF.

J is TRBJ2-1 and V is TRBV7-3; 9 bases match TRBD2. This CDR3 region has 15 residues. V lost 3 bases and J lost 2; bases outside the gene matches: 2. Germline-derived CDR1 and CDR2 are SGHTA and FQGTGA. CDR3 protein: CASSFSGSAYNEQFF. CDR3 coding DNA: TGTGCCAGCAGCTTTAGCGGGAGCGCCTACAATGAGCAGTTCTTC.

J is TRBJ2-2 and V is TRBV5-4, with 7 bases lining up with TRBD1. Germline loops: CDR1 SGHNT, CDR2 YYREEE (reference sequence). There are 15 residues in the CDR3. V shed 3 bases, J shed 0 bases, and the junction held 2 bases outside the gene matches. For the CDR3, the DNA is TGTGCCAGCAGCTCGGACAGGACGAACACCGGGGAGCTGTTTTTT. It translates to CASSSDRTNTGELFF.

The rearrangement uses TRBV5-1 and TRBJ1-5; weak D call: TRBD1 (5 bases). V was clipped by 3 bases and J by 7 bases, with 14 bases between them. The CDR3 totals 14 residues. The germline CDR1 and CDR2 sequences are SGHRS and YFSETQ. The CDR3 nucleotides are TGCGCCAGCAGCTGGGACTCATACACCCAGCCCCAGCATTTT. It encodes CASSWDSYTQPQHF.

Only one count was recorded for this clone. This sequence joins TRBV29-1 and TRBJ1-5; no clear D. The CDR3 is 9 amino acids. Germline CDR1 and CDR2: SQVTM and ANQGSEA. V dropped 2 bases and J dropped 7 bases, with 0 bases sitting between them. The CDR3 nucleotides are TGCAGCGTTGAACAGCCCCAGCATTTT. Translation gives CSVEQPQHF.

The V and J genes are TRBV5-6 and TRBJ2-5; D is unclear. The CDR3 length is 13 residues. Germline lookup yields CDR1 SGHDT and CDR2 YYEEEE. Trimming shortened V by 4 bases and J by 4 bases, and 11 bases separated the two germline ends. CDR3 DNA sequence: TGTGCCAGCAGCGTGGACGGTGGAGAGACCCAGTACTTC. Its protein is CASSVDGGETQYF.

The chain links TRBV6-6 to TRBJ2-1; 10 positions match TRBD2. The J segment lost 6 bases and the V segment lost 8 bases, leaving 7 bases of the junction unmatched. CDR1 and CDR2 (germline): MNHNY, SVGAGI (reference sequence). The CDR3 totals 14 residues. The CDR3 loop reads CASRQREGLNEQFF. The DNA of the CDR3 is TGTGCCAGCCGACAGCGGGAGGGCCTCAATGAGCAGTTCTTC.

The gene calls are TRBV5-1 and TRBJ2-7, with 8 bases aligning to TRBD2. The CDR3 is 13 amino acids. Germline lookup yields CDR1 SGHRS and CDR2 YFSETQ. V dropped 5 bases and J dropped 6; count of bases not matched to a gene: 7. The CDR3 DNA reads as TGCGCCAGCAGTAAATTAAGCGGGAGCGAGCAGTACTTC. Translating it yields CASSKLSGSEQYF.

The chain uses TRBV2 and TRBJ2-1; no clear D gene. The CDR3 has 13 residues. Trimming removed 5 bases from V and 4 bases from J, with 9 bases in between. Germline loops: CDR1 SNHLY, CDR2 FYNNEI. The CDR3 protein is CASSSGEYNEQFF. CDR3 nucleotide sequence: TGTGCCAGCAGTTCGGGCGAGTACAATGAGCAGTTCTTC.

The chain carries TRBV2 and TRBJ2-5, with 9 bases matching TRBD2. CDR3 length equals 15 residues. Looked up from germline, CDR1 is SNHLY and CDR2 is FYNNEI. V shed 5 bases and J 2 bases; nucleotides not matched to a gene: 6. As DNA, the CDR3 is TGTGCCAGCAGTCAAAATGGACTAGCGCAAGAGACCCAGTACTTC. Translating gives CASSQNGLAQETQYF.

The V call is TRBV28, the J call TRBJ2-3, with TRBD2 as a possible D gene (5 bases). This CDR3 contains 13 residues. Germline loops: CDR1 MDHEN, CDR2 SYDVKM. V lost 6 bases to trimming and J lost 5 bases, with 12 bases between them. DNA for the CDR3: TGTGCCAGCAGACCCCCCCGGGGAGATACGCAGTATTTT. Its protein product is CASRPPRGDTQYF.

In its sample, this clone was seen once. The same CDR3 can be traced to other DNA sequences in this sample. The chain couples TRBV2 to TRBJ1-1, with D uncertain. This CDR3 spans 13 amino acids. Trimming left V 4 bases short and J 1 base short, with 7 bases between. Germline V gene lookup returns CDR1 SNHLY and CDR2 FYNNEI. The CDR3 protein is CASSGGENTEAFF. DNA of the CDR3: TGTGCCAGCAGTGGGGGTGAGAACACTGAAGCTTTCTTT.

In the case of this clone: Other DNA sequences in this specimen translate into the identical CDR3. The chain links TRBV19 to TRBJ1-5; TRBD1 matches 9 bases. Germline loops: CDR1 LNHDA, CDR2 SQIVND (reference sequence). The CDR3 runs 15 residues. Losses at the gene ends were 4 bases for V and 2 bases for J; bases not matched to a gene: 3. This CDR3 is CASSKGQGGNQPQHF. DNA of the CDR3: TGTGCCAGTAGTAAGGGACAGGGAGGCAATCAGCCCCAGCATTTT.

J is TRBJ1-2 and V is TRBV7-9; D is unclear. Germline-derived CDR1 and CDR2 are SEHNR and FQNEAQ (reference sequence). V gave up 0 bases and J gave up 0 bases, with 5 bases separating them. This CDR3 spans 14 amino acids. This CDR3 reads CASSLAGTNYGYTF. The CDR3 DNA reads as TGTGCCAGCAGCTTAGCCGGGACTAACTATGGCTACACCTTC. The whole variable domain, remainder taken from reference TRBV7-9 and TRBJ1-2, is DTGVSQNPRHKITKRGQNVTFRCDPISEHNRLYWYRQTLGQGPEFLTYFQNEAQLEKSRLLSDRFSAERPKGSFSTLEIQRTEQGDSAMYLCASSLAGTNYGYTFGSGTRLTVV.

In nucleotides, the CDR3 is TGTGCCAGCAGTTTTCGGACAGGGACTTTCTCCTACAATGAGCAGTTCTTC. Its translation: CASSFRTGTFSYNEQFF. The chain combines TRBV27 with TRBJ2-1; TRBD1 aligns across 8 bases. V shed 3 bases and J 0 bases; nucleotides not matched to a gene: 7. The CDR3 covers 17 residues. Germline values: CDR1 MNHEY, CDR2 SMNVEV (reference sequence).

This sequence joins TRBV6-4 and TRBJ2-2, with TRBD1 identical over 9 bases. This CDR3 contains 15 residues. The germline V gene encodes CDR1 MRHNA and CDR2 SNTAGT. V lost 3 bases and J lost 4; bases outside the gene matches: 3. The CDR3 region has the DNA TGTGCCAGCAGTGAACAGGGGGCGAGCACCGGGGAGCTGTTTTTT. Encoded protein: CASSEQGASTGELFF.

The chain couples TRBV7-6 to TRBJ1-1; 7 bases fit TRBD1. J was trimmed by 4 bases and V by 1 base; bases with no gene match: 9. The germline V gene encodes CDR1 SGHVS and CDR2 FNYEAQ. The CDR3 runs 16 residues. CDR3 loop: CASSLVSSGQLTEAFF. The CDR3 nucleotides read TGTGCCAGCAGCTTAGTTAGCTCGGGACAGCTCACTGAAGCTTTCTTT.

The CDR3 loop is CSVNWGLGDQPQHF. CDR3 bases: TGCAGCGTTAATTGGGGGTTGGGGGATCAGCCCCAGCATTTT. The genes are TRBV29-1 and TRBJ1-5; perhaps TRBD1 as D (5 bases). V was pared by 5 bases and J by 5 bases, with 16 bases between. The CDR3 consists of 14 residues. CDR1 and CDR2 from the germline V gene are SQVTM and ANQGSEA.

The chain links TRBV6-1 to TRBJ1-2, with D tentatively TRBD1 (6 bases). The CDR3 loop spans 14 amino acids. Trimming shortened V by 6 bases and J by 6 bases, and 17 bases separated the two germline ends. CDR1 MNHNS and CDR2 SASEGT come from the germline V gene. The CDR3 protein is CASRSLDRFDGYTF. The CDR3 coding sequence is TGTGCCAGCAGAAGTCTCGACAGGTTCGATGGCTACACCTTC.

The rearrangement joins TRBV7-3 to TRBJ2-6; no firm D call. V gave up 5 bases and J gave up 4 bases, with 15 bases separating them. Germline CDR1 SGHTA, CDR2 FQGTGA. The CDR3 has 16 amino acids. The chain's CDR3 is CASSASSGPGANVLTF. CDR3 nucleotides: TGTGCCAGCAGCGCCTCATCTGGGCCAGGGGCCAACGTCCTGACTTTC.

The CDR3 is CASSHQGQVNYGYTF. The CDR3, as DNA: TGCGCCAGCAGCCACCAGGGACAGGTTAACTATGGCTACACCTTC. The chain joins TRBV4-1 to TRBJ1-2; 8 bases fit TRBD1. Germline V gene lookup returns CDR1 MGHRA and CDR2 YSYEKL. The CDR3 runs to 15 residues. Trimming cost V 3 bases and J 1 base; bases outside gene matches: 4.

The V gene is TRBV5-1, the J gene TRBJ2-3; TRBD1 matches 9 bases. This CDR3 has 14 residues. Germline trimming cut 5 bases from V and 3 bases from J; bases unmatched to any gene: 4. Germline V gene data show CDR1 as SGHRS and CDR2 as YFSETQ. CDR3 DNA: TGCGCCAGCAGAGGACAGGGGTTAACAGATACGCAGTATTTT. Its protein product is CASRGQGLTDTQYF.

The V call is TRBV18, the J call TRBJ2-3, with D hard to call. V lost 3 bases to trimming and J lost 0 bases, with 13 bases between them. Germline V CDR1 and CDR2: KGHSH, LQKENI. The CDR3 covers 16 residues. DNA for the CDR3: TGTGCCAGCTCACCGCGAGTCACCCAGAGCACAGATACGCAGTATTTT. Protein product: CASSPRVTQSTDTQYF. Drawing the rest from reference TRBV18 and TRBJ2-3, the complete variable domain is NAGVMQNPRHLVRRRGQEARLRCSPMKGHSHVYWYRQLPEEGLKFMVYLQKENIIDESGMPKERFSAEFPKEGPSILRIQQVVRGDSAAYFCASSPRVTQSTDTQYFGPGTRLTVL.

This clone was counted once. The chain employs TRBV18 and TRBJ1-2, with 10 bases lining up with TRBD1. CDR1 is KGHSH and CDR2 is LQKENI in the germline V gene. The CDR3 covers 14 residues. After removal of 5 bases from V and 7 bases from J, the junction contained 7 bases not matched to a gene. CDR3 in amino acids: CASSARDRGLGYTF. The CDR3 DNA follows: TGTGCCAGCTCAGCCCGGGACAGGGGCCTTGGCTACACCTTC.

V and J are TRBV13 and TRBJ1-1; D unresolved. The germline CDR1 and CDR2 sequences are PRHDT and FYEKMQ (reference sequence). V was cut by 4 bases and J by 1 base, with 10 bases left in between. This CDR3 spans 14 amino acids. The CDR3 reads CASSSLLKNTEAFF. The CDR3 region has the DNA TGTGCCAGCAGCTCCCTACTGAAGAACACTGAAGCTTTCTTT.

V and J are TRBV5-1 and TRBJ2-1, with 8 bases identical to TRBD1. The V gene end was trimmed by 6 bases and the J gene end by 0 bases; junction bases not matched to a gene: 5. The CDR3 has 15 residues. Germline CDR1 and CDR2: SGHRS and YFSETQ. In DNA, the CDR3 is TGCGCCAGCACAGACAGGGGCGCCTCCTACAATGAGCAGTTCTTC. As protein: CASTDRGASYNEQFF.

This chain joins TRBV30 and TRBJ1-1; no clear D gene. This CDR3 is built from 12 residues. The V end was cut by 1 base, the J end by 1 base, with 4 bases between. Germline V gene data show CDR1 as GTSNPN and CDR2 as SVGIG (reference sequence). CDR3 sequence (DNA): TGTGCCTGGAGTGAAGGGAACACTGAAGCTTTCTTT. Amino acid sequence: CAWSEGNTEAFF.